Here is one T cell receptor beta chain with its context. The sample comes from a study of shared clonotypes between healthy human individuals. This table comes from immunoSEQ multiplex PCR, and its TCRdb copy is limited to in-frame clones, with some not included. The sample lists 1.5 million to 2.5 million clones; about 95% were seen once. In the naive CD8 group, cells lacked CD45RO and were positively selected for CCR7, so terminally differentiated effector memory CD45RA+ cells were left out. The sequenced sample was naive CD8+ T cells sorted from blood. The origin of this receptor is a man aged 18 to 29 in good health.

Written as DNA, the CDR3 is TGTGCCAGCTCACCTGACGAGGAGACCCAGTACTTC. This translates into CASSPDEETQYF. J is TRBJ2-5 and V is TRBV18; D uncertain. Germline lookup yields CDR1 KGHSH and CDR2 LQKENI. This CDR3 spans 12 amino acids. The V end lost 3 bases, the J end lost 5 bases, and 7 bases lay between the germline ends. Drawing the rest from reference TRBV18 and TRBJ2-5, the complete variable domain is NAGVMQNPRHLVRRRGQEARLRCSPMKGHSHVYWYRQLPEEGLKFMVYLQKENIIDESGMPKERFSAEFPKEGPSILRIQQVVRGDSAAYFCASSPDEETQYFGPGTRLLVL.